This T cell receptor (beta chain) was recovered during a study of human T cells and chemical hapten exposure. The starting material, unfractionated whole blood, was used for total RNA extraction. The library put unique molecular identifiers onto individual cDNA molecules. Original processing methods: Counting gave a median of approximately 97,000 TCRs per sample, with values ranging from roughly 20,000 to 750,000. Using its own MiXCR run on the reads, TCRdb lists one record per CDR3 protein. TCRdb's processing, not the authors', yielded these V and J calls. Found here are around 120,000 distinct CDR3 sequences, roughly 8.5% of them singletons; the top ten hold 1.2% to 1.5%. CDR1 and CDR2 (germline): SGHDT, YYEEEE. Trimming cost V 1 base and J 2 bases, with 9 bases left between them. The CDR3 length is 14 residues.

The chain combines TRBV5-6 with TRBJ1-1; D remains ambiguous. This TCR was sampled from a human donor in good health. Some clones in this sample may be carry-over from other donors' samples. Sequencing input: whole blood. In nucleotides, the CDR3 is TGTGCCAGCAGCTTGACAGAAATCAACACTGAAGCTTTCTTT. Translating it yields CASSLTEINTEAFF.